This TCR beta chain was identified during a study of siplizumab effects on memory and regulatory T cells. General study results and limits: Alloreactive sequences from unstimulated CD4+ memory cells fell significantly with siplizumab.

A note on this clone: Antigen unknown.

Sequenced by immunoSEQ multiplex PCR; TCRdb stores in-frame clones only, minus some. The data show about 26,000 clones, roughly 82% seen once. The CDR3 spans 15 residues. The germline V gene has CDR1 SGHTA and CDR2 FQGTGA. V lost 5 bases and J 4 bases, leaving 17 bases between the germline ends. The TCR was taken from a human donor in good health. V gene TRBV7-3 combines with J gene TRBJ1-1; weak D call: TRBD1 (6 bases). Input material: memory CD4+ T cells sorted from blood. The CDR3 DNA is TGTGCCAGCAGCCAGAACACAGGGCCAGGCACTGAAGCTTTCTTT. Its protein product is CASSQNTGPGTEAFF.